This entry concerns a single T cell receptor (beta chain). Its antigen is as yet unknown. It was with 60 Vbeta and 13 Jbeta primers that the PCR ran. Authors' analysis steps: A follow-up analysis tallied approximately 85 million unique TCR beta chains, roughly 11 million shared. Libraries were prepared by immunoSEQ multiplex PCR; TCRdb keeps only in-frame clonotypes and omits some of them. V, J and clone size were drawn from that table, and D and trimming were deduced from the DNA. This sample's clone table lists some 55,000 clones. This entry comes from a study of cytomegalovirus exposure and HLA in healthy donors. Notes on the study in general: A later analysis linked a missense DCLRE1C variant to TCR beta V- and J-gene trimming.

In germline, CDR1 is MDHEN, CDR2 SYDVKM. This CDR3 is built from 14 residues. Losses at the gene ends were 6 bases for V and 0 bases for J; bases not matched to a gene: 4. The chain combines TRBV28 with TRBJ2-5, with TRBD1 identical over 7 bases. The sample comprised PBMCs. The sequence was obtained from a man between 18 and 35 years old in good health and CMV-seropositive. CDR3: CASSPTGDQETQYF. The CDR3 bases are TGTGCCAGCAGCCCTACAGGGGACCAAGAGACCCAGTACTTC.